This TCR beta chain is drawn from a study of T-cell reconstitution after alpha-beta-depleted transplantation in children. Germline assignment: CDR1 LNHNV and CDR2 YYDKDF (reference sequence). The CDR3 extends over 14 amino acids. V was shortened by 5 bases and J by 8 bases, with 15 bases between the two germline ends. This clonotype appeared many times. Preparing the TCRbeta library involved the use of unique molecular identifiers. TCRdb reprocessed the PCR reads via MiXCR and lists one record per CDR3 protein. The sample includes 190,000 or so distinct CDR3 sequences, about 6.3% seen only once; the top ten take 3%.

The source material was PBMCs from the stem cell graft donor, sampled from the stem cell graft. This receptor was identified in a human donor who donated a stem cell graft to a child with Wiskott-Aldrich syndrome. The V gene is TRBV15, the J gene TRBJ2-2; a weak D match, TRBD1 (5 bases). CDR3 sequence reads: CATSVTPRTGELFF. The CDR3 DNA reads as TGTGCCACCAGCGTCACTCCGAGGACAGGGGAGCTGTTTTTT.